This TCR beta chain was recovered during a study of Ad26.COV2.S vaccination and SARS-CoV-2 variants. Study information: Donor got 5x10^10 or 1x10^11 viral particles of Ad26.COV2.S.

The treatment here: 19 received Ad26.COV2.S at low or high dose, single or two shots; 5 received placebo; per-sample allocation not given. On day 63 after the first injection, vaccine and placebo recipients gave samples. Boston provided a donor who was an adult aged 18-55 years. Only in-frame clones appear in the TCRdb table, and some are missing; sequencing was by immunoSEQ multiplex PCR. Among around 240,000 clones listed, 70% to 90% were seen once. The length of the CDR3 is 16 residues. Germline V gene data show CDR1 as SGHNT and CDR2 as YYREEE (reference sequence). V dropped 1 base and J dropped 0; count of bases not matched to a gene: 4.

This rearrangement joins TRBV5-4 to TRBJ2-5, with 9 nucleotides matching TRBD2. The specimen comprised peripheral blood, sampled in a trial of Ad26.COV2.S vaccine versus placebo. This sequence was found in a person aged 18-60 years who received the Ad26.COV2.S COVID-19 vaccine or a placebo. The DNA of the CDR3 is TGTGCCAGCAGCTTGCCGGGACTAGCAGACCAAGAGACCCAGTACTTC. This codes for CASSLPGLADQETQYF.